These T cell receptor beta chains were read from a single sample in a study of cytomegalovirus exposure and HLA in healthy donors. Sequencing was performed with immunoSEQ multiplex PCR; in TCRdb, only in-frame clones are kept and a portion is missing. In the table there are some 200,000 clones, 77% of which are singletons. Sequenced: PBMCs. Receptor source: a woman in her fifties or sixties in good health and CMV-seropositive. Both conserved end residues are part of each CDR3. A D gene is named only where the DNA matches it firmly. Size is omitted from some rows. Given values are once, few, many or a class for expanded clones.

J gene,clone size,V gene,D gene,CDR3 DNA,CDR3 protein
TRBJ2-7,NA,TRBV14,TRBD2,TGTGCCAGCAGCCAACCTCGAGGACTAGCGGGAAGGGGGTTCTACGAGCAGTACTTC,CASSQPRGLAGRGFYEQYF
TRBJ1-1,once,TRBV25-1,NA,TGTGCCAGCAGTGATAGGAGAGGGTTGAACACTGAAGCTTTCTTT,CASSDRRGLNTEAFF
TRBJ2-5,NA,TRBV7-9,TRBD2,TGTGCCAGCAGCTTTACTAGCGGGAGGGAGACCCAGTACTTC,CASSFTSGRETQYF
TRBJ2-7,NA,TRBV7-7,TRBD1,TGTGCCAGCAGCACCAGCACAGGGGTCGAGCAGTACTTC,CASSTSTGVEQYF
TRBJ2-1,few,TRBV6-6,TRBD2,TGTGCCAGCAGAAATAGCGGGCCTAGCTCCTACAATGAGCAGTTCTTC,CASRNSGPSSYNEQFF
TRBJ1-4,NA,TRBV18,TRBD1,TGTGCCAGCTCACTGGCGACAGGGTCAGTTGAAAAACTGTTTTTT,CASSLATGSVEKLFF
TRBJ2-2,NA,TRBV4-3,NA,TGCGCCAGCAGCCTACAGCGGGCTATCTCGGCAGGGGAGCTGTTTTTT,CASSLQRAISAGELFF
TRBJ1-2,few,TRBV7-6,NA,TGTGCCAGCAGCGGGTACAGGGATCAGGGGGGCTACACCTTC,CASSGYRDQGGYTF
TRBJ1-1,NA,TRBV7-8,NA,TGTGCCAGCAGCCCTGACGAGGTGAACACTGAAGCTTTCTTT,CASSPDEVNTEAFF
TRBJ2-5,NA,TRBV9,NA,TGTGCCAGCAGCGTCAGCAGTACAGGTTTACAAGAGACCCAGTACTTC,CASSVSSTGLQETQYF
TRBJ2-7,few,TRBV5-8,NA,TGTGCCAGCAGCCGTACCTACGAGCAGTACTTC,CASSRTYEQYF
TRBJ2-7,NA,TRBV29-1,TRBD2,TGCAGCGTCTTCAGCGGGGGTCGAGACGAGCAGTACTTC,CSVFSGGRDEQYF
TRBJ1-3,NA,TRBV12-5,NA,TGTGCTAGTGCCCCGGACACTGGAAACACCATATATTTT,CASAPDTGNTIYF
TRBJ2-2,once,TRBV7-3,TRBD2,TGTGCCAGCAGCTTAATTGCGGGGGGGATCGCCGGGGAGCTGTTTTTT,CASSLIAGGIAGELFF
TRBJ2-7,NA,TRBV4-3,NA,TGCGCCAGCAGCAGACAGGTTTCGAACGAGCAGTACTTC,CASSRQVSNEQYF
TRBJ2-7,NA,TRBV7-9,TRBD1,TGTTCCAGCAGCTCAGACAGGGGCAGTATCATCTACGAGCAGTACTTC,CSSSSDRGSIIYEQYF
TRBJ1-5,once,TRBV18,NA,TGTGCCAGCTCAATATCACGATGGGGCTTTCGGAATCAGCCCCAGCATTTT,CASSISRWGFRNQPQHF
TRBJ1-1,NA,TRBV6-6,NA,TGTGCCAGCAGAGAGGGAGTCCTTGAAGCTTTCTTT,CASREGVLEAFF
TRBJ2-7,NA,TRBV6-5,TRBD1,TGTGCCAGCAGTTACTCGGGACAGGGATCCTACGAGCAGTACTTC,CASSYSGQGSYEQYF
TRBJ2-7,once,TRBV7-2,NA,TGTGCCAGCAGCTCACAGGGAAGCTCCTACGAGCAGTACTTC,CASSSQGSSYEQYF
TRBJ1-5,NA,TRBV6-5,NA,TGTGCCAGCAGTTACTCTCCCACAGGCAATCAGCCCCAGCATTTT,CASSYSPTGNQPQHF